Listed below are T cell receptor beta chains from one sample, sequenced in a study of follicular helper T cells after annual influenza vaccination. Clones were sequenced by immunoSEQ multiplex PCR, and TCRdb holds only the in-frame ones, with some missing. This table holds nearly 15,000 clones, approximately 84% found once. The sample in question was CXCR5+ CD38- circulating T follicular helper cells from blood, obtained 7 days after influenza vaccination. The receptor set was obtained from an adult who received the influenza vaccine. Both conserved end residues are trimmed from each CDR3. The D gene is left open where the match is weak.

D gene: .
V gene: TRBV18
J gene: TRBJ1-5
CDR3 protein: ASSPEGSYHQPQH

D gene: .
V gene: TRBV5-1
J gene: TRBJ1-4
CDR3 protein: ASSRTEDEKLF

D gene: TRBD2
V gene: TRBV28
J gene: TRBJ2-7
CDR3 protein: ASTSIGTSGRVSEQY

D gene: .
V gene: TRBV6-6
J gene: TRBJ2-5
CDR3 protein: ASSYRGRETQY

D gene: .
V gene: TRBV7-2
J gene: TRBJ2-1
CDR3 protein: ASSAARLGLEQF

D gene: TRBD2
V gene: TRBV6-6
J gene: TRBJ2-5
CDR3 protein: ASRGLAGNQETQY

D gene: .
V gene: TRBV7-2
J gene: TRBJ1-1
CDR3 protein: ASSLLYGNTEAF

D gene: .
V gene: TRBV6-6
J gene: TRBJ2-2
CDR3 protein: ASSYSAGAYGFELF

D gene: .
V gene: TRBV19
J gene: TRBJ2-1
CDR3 protein: ASSIVGRSSYNEQF

D gene: .
V gene: TRBV5-4
J gene: TRBJ1-4
CDR3 protein: ASSLAPRSRGGEKLF

D gene: TRBD1
V gene: TRBV18
J gene: TRBJ2-7
CDR3 protein: ASSTGGQGYEQY

D gene: TRBD1
V gene: TRBV11-1
J gene: TRBJ2-4
CDR3 protein: ASSSVGQATLAKNIQY

D gene: .
V gene: TRBV29-1
J gene: TRBJ1-2
CDR3 protein: SVEGLNLAGYT

D gene: TRBD1
V gene: TRBV5-6
J gene: TRBJ2-3
CDR3 protein: ASSSSRDRGRTDTQY

D gene: TRBD2
V gene: TRBV2
J gene: TRBJ2-7
CDR3 protein: ASGGDWIYYEQY

D gene: .
V gene: TRBV5-1
J gene: TRBJ1-6
CDR3 protein: ASSLPTGNNSPLH

D gene: TRBD1
V gene: TRBV11-2
J gene: TRBJ2-1
CDR3 protein: ASSSGTGSYNEQF

D gene: TRBD1
V gene: TRBV6-1
J gene: TRBJ2-6
CDR3 protein: ASSPWTGQANVLT

D gene: TRBD2
V gene: TRBV11-2
J gene: TRBJ2-2
CDR3 protein: ASSFLAGGPSGELF

D gene: TRBD1
V gene: TRBV29-1
J gene: TRBJ2-5
CDR3 protein: SAGQGSETQY

D gene: .
V gene: TRBV6-1
J gene: TRBJ2-7
CDR3 protein: ASALEAYEQY

D gene: .
V gene: TRBV4-2
J gene: TRBJ1-3
CDR3 protein: ASSQGGAPLSGNTIY

D gene: .
V gene: TRBV5-1
J gene: TRBJ2-5
CDR3 protein: ASSLEGGSETQY

D gene: .
V gene: TRBV19
J gene: TRBJ1-1
CDR3 protein: ASSIRGSEAF

D gene: .
V gene: TRBV18
J gene: TRBJ2-6
CDR3 protein: ASSSSGANVLT

D gene: TRBD2
V gene: TRBV30
J gene: TRBJ2-3
CDR3 protein: AGSGGVTDTQY

D gene: TRBD1
V gene: TRBV18
J gene: TRBJ1-1
CDR3 protein: ASSPGQGAVTEAF

D gene: TRBD1
V gene: TRBV7-9
J gene: TRBJ2-6
CDR3 protein: ASSLATGGTGANVLT

D gene: TRBD1
V gene: TRBV6-1
J gene: TRBJ1-1
CDR3 protein: ASSEGQGASEAF

D gene: TRBD2
V gene: TRBV2
J gene: TRBJ2-2
CDR3 protein: ASKLTSGGGTGELF

D gene: .
V gene: TRBV7-9
J gene: TRBJ2-2
CDR3 protein: ASSSQQGTNTGELF

D gene: TRBD1
V gene: TRBV5-1
J gene: TRBJ1-6
CDR3 protein: ASTRDSPNSPLH

D gene: .
V gene: TRBV28
J gene: TRBJ1-5
CDR3 protein: ASSLGGGGQPQH

D gene: .
V gene: TRBV5-6
J gene: TRBJ2-7
CDR3 protein: ASRPRGQRDEQY

D gene: .
V gene: TRBV18
J gene: TRBJ1-1
CDR3 protein: ASSSQGGAGGTEAF

D gene: .
V gene: TRBV2
J gene: TRBJ2-7
CDR3 protein: ASRETSEQY

D gene: TRBD2
V gene: TRBV18
J gene: TRBJ2-5
CDR3 protein: ASSPGGLEETQY

D gene: TRBD1
V gene: TRBV11-1
J gene: TRBJ2-1
CDR3 protein: ASSQPGQGIDEQF